This note documents a single T cell receptor (beta chain) sequence. Its antigen is as yet unknown. Assay: immunoSEQ multiplex PCR; the TCRdb copy retains only in-frame clones and omits some. Of about 76,000 clones listed, 85% to 90% are singletons. This sample was taken from a study of OX40 agonist ivuxolimab in advanced cancers. Turning to the study itself: Dose-escalation cases comprised hepatocellular carcinoma, melanoma, renal cell or head and neck cancer.

Study results and limitations: Normalized expansion of T-cell clones was also low for some nonresponders. Partial responders treated at 0.1-3.0 mg/kg exhibited clonal expansion among the lowest measured.

This sequence was found in an adult with an advanced solid tumor such as melanoma, head and neck, liver or kidney cancer. This specimen consisted of CD4+ or CD8+ T cells sorted from blood, obtained in a trial of the OX40 agonist ivuxolimab.

DNA of the CDR3: TGTGCCTGGAGCACAGTAGCCTACGAGCAGTACTTC. Its translation is CAWSTVAYEQYF. V and J are TRBV30 and TRBJ2-7; D is ambiguous. Germline loops: CDR1 GTSNPN, CDR2 SVGIG (reference sequence). The CDR3 contains 12 residues. The V gene lost 3 bases and the J gene lost 2 bases, with 8 bases spanning the gap.